Below, 10 T cell receptor beta chains from the same sample are listed, as sequenced in a study of cytomegalovirus exposure and HLA in healthy donors. The PCR contained 60 Vbeta and 13 Jbeta primers. The repertoire was sequenced with immunoSEQ multiplex PCR; TCRdb's copy has only in-frame clones and lacks some. This sample has 80,000 to 95,000 clones; 64% occur once, and the top ten carry about 2.5%. Sample: PBMCs. The source is a human donor in good health.

V usage is TRBV6-6 and J usage is TRBJ1-2; possibly TRBD1 for D (6 bases). Per the germline V gene, CDR1 is MNHNY and CDR2 is SVGAGI (reference sequence). This CDR3 has 16 residues. V dropped 0 bases and J dropped 3 bases, with 14 bases sitting between them. DNA of the CDR3: TGTGCCAGCAGTTACTCTCCGGACAGCTCCGACTATGGCTACACCTTC. This codes for CASSYSPDSSDYGYTF.

The genes are TRBV5-1 and TRBJ2-5, with 15 positions matching TRBD2. CDR1 is SGHRS, CDR2 YFSETQ, per germline. This CDR3 spans 17 amino acids. V lost 0 bases and J lost 2; bases outside the gene matches: 2. CDR3 DNA sequence: TGCGCCAGCAGCTTGGTGGGACTAGCGGGGGGACAAGAGACCCAGTACTTC. It encodes CASSLVGLAGGQETQYF.

The gene calls are TRBV29-1 and TRBJ2-3, with TRBD2 identical over 12 bases. Looked up from germline, CDR1 is SQVTM and CDR2 is ANQGSEA. V trimming: 8 bases; J trimming: 0 bases; junction bases outside the gene matches: 3. The CDR3 has 14 residues. The CDR3 nucleotides read TGCAGCATAGGACTAGCGGGGAGCACAGATACGCAGTATTTT. It yields the protein CSIGLAGSTDTQYF.

The chain uses TRBV9 and TRBJ1-1; D remains ambiguous. The CDR3 extends over 13 amino acids. CDR1 is SGDLS and CDR2 is YYNGEE in the germline V gene. V lost 0 bases, J lost 11 bases, and 14 bases lay in between. The DNA for the CDR3 is TGTGCCAGCAGCGTAGACCTGCGGGAGGCGGCTTTCTTT. Translated: CASSVDLREAAFF.

This clone was picked up one time. This rearrangement joins TRBV30 to TRBJ2-1; D gene uncertain. Germline V gene lookup returns CDR1 GTSNPN and CDR2 SVGIG (reference sequence). CDR3 size: 12 residues. V shed 2 bases and J shed 2 bases, with 4 bases lying between them. In DNA, the CDR3 is TGTGCCTGGAGTTACACCTACAATGAGCAGTTCTTC. Protein: CAWSYTYNEQFF.

The chain has TRBV5-5 and TRBJ2-6; tentative D call: TRBD2 (5 bases). The CDR3 has 15 amino acids. CDR1 is SGHKS, CDR2 YYEKEE, per germline (reference sequence). V gave up 6 bases and J gave up 3 bases, with 13 bases separating them. CDR3 loop: CASIKSGVGANVLTF. The CDR3 nucleotides are TGTGCCAGCATAAAGTCCGGGGTTGGGGCCAACGTCCTGACTTTC. The variable domain in full, completed from reference TRBV5-5 and TRBJ2-6, reads DAGVTQSPTHLIKTRGQQVTLRCSPISGHKSVSWYQQVLGQGPQFIFQYYEKEERGRGNFPDRFSARQFPNYSSELNVNALLLGDSALYLCASIKSGVGANVLTFGAGSRLTVL.

The chain's CDR3 is CASSRDRANQPQHF. The CDR3 region has the DNA TGTGCCAGCAGCAGGGACAGGGCAAATCAGCCCCAGCATTTT. The V call is TRBV11-2, the J call TRBJ1-5, with 9 bases that match TRBD1. The V segment lost 5 bases and the J segment 4 bases; nucleotides outside the gene matches: 3. The CDR3 has 14 amino acids. CDR1 and CDR2 from the germline V gene are SGHAT and FQNNGV. The full variable domain, rest sourced from reference TRBV11-2 and TRBJ1-5, is EAGVAQSPRYKIIEKRQSVAFWCNPISGHATLYWYQQILGQGPKLLIQFQNNGVVDDSQLPKDRFSAERLKGVDSTLKIQPAKLEDSAVYLCASSRDRANQPQHFGDGTRLSIL.

CDR3 in amino acids: CASSWTGGEQYF. CDR3 sequence (DNA): TGCGCCAGCAGCTGGACAGGGGGCGAGCAGTACTTC. The chain uses TRBV5-1 and TRBJ2-7; 10 positions agree with TRBD1. J was trimmed by 6 bases and V by 3 bases; bases with no gene match: 0. Germline V CDR1 and CDR2: SGHRS, YFSETQ. The CDR3 consists of 12 residues.

V gene TRBV27 combines with J gene TRBJ1-4; 9 bases agree with TRBD1. The V gene's germline CDR1 is MNHEY and CDR2 SMNVEV (reference sequence). With V trimmed by 5 bases and J by 0 bases, 4 bases remained unmatched. The CDR3 is 16 residues long. This CDR3 reads CASSPRTGATNEKLFF. The CDR3 nucleotides are TGTGCCAGCAGTCCCAGGACAGGGGCAACTAATGAAAAACTGTTTTTT.

The chain couples TRBV14 to TRBJ2-7; 7 positions match TRBD2. Germline CDR1 is SGHDN and CDR2 is FVKESK. CDR3 length equals 17 residues. The junction had 12 bases not matched to a gene; V was cut back by 1 base and J by 3 bases. The CDR3 protein is CASSQGALRGGNYEQYF. DNA for the CDR3: TGTGCCAGCAGCCAAGGGGCCCTCCGCGGGGGTAACTACGAGCAGTACTTC.